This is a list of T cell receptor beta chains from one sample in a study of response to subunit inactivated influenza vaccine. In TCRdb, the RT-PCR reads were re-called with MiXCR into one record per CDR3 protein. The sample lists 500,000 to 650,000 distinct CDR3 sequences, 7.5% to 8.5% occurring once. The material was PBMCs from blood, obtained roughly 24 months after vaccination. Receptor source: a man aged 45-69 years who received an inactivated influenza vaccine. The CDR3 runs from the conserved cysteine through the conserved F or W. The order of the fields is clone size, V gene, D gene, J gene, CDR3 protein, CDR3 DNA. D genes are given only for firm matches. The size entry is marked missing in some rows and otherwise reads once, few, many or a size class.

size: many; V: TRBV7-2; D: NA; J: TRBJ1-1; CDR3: CASSVHQQAFF; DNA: TGTGCCAGCAGCGTTCACCAACAAGCTTTCTTT
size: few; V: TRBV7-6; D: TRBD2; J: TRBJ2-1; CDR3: CASSLGSSGRRDYNEQFF; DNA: TGTGCCAGCAGCTTAGGTTCTAGCGGGAGACGGGACTACAATGAGCAGTTCTTC
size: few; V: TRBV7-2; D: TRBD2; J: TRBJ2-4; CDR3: CASSLFLAGGNIQYF; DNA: TGTGCCAGCAGCTTATTTCTAGCGGGAGGGAACATTCAGTACTTC
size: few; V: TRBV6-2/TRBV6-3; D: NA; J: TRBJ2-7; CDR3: CASSYSIVYEQYF; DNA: TGTGCCAGCAGTTACTCGATCGTCTACGAGCAGTACTTC
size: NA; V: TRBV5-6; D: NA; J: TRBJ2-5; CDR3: CASSLEGWGSQETQYF; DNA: TGTGCCAGCAGCTTGGAAGGCTGGGGCTCCCAAGAGACCCAGTACTTC
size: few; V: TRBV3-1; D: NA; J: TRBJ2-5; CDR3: CASSQQLSDGGGQYF; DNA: TGTGCCAGCAGCCAACAGCTAAGCGACGGGGGAGGCCAGTACTTC
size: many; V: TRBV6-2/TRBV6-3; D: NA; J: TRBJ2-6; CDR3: CASSLRANVLTF; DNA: TGTGCCAGCAGCCTGCGGGCCAACGTCCTGACTTTC
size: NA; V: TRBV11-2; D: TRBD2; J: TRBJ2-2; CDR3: CASSRGLAGGARTGELFF; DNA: TGTGCCAGCAGCCGGGGACTAGCGGGGGGGGCCAGGACCGGGGAGCTGTTTTTT
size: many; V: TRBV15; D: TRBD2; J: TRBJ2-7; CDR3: CATSLASGSSYEQYF; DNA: TGTGCCACCAGCCTGGCTAGCGGGAGTTCCTACGAGCAGTACTTC
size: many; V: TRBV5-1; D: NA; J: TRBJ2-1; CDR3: CASSLLASRASSYNEQFF; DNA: TGCGCCAGCAGCTTGTTGGCTAGCCGGGCAAGCTCCTACAATGAGCAGTTCTTC
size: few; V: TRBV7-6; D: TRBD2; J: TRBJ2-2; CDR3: CASSPRTSENTGELFF; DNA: TGTGCCAGCAGCCCCCGGACTAGCGAGAACACCGGGGAGCTGTTTTTT
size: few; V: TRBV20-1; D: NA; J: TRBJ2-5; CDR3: CSASRGRQETQYF; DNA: TGCAGTGCCAGTAGAGGGAGGCAAGAGACCCAGTACTTC
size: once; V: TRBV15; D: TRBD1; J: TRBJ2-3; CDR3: CATSRGRDRSTDTQYF; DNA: TGTGCCACCAGCAGGGGCCGGGACAGAAGCACAGATACGCAGTATTTT
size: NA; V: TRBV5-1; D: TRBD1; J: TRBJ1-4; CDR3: CASSPTGGGRAEKLFF; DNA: TGCGCCAGCAGCCCCACAGGGGGGGGGCGAGCGGAAAAACTGTTTTTT
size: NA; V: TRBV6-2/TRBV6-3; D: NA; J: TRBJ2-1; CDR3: CASSYSNKYNEQFF; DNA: TGTGCCAGCAGTTACTCGAACAAGTACAATGAGCAGTTCTTC
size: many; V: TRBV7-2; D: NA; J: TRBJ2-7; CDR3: CASSSNSYEQYF; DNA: TGTGCCAGCAGCTCAAACTCCTACGAGCAGTACTTC
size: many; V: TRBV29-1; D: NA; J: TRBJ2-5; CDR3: CSVQGQETQYF; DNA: TGCAGCGTTCAGGGACAAGAGACCCAGTACTTC
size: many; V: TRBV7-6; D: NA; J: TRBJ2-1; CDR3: CASSLVGGKAYNEQFF; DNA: TGTGCCAGCAGCTTAGTAGGCGGGAAAGCCTACAATGAGCAGTTCTTC
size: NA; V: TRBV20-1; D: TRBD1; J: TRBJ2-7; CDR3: CSATSGPRGNEQYF; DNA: TGCAGTGCAACTTCTGGCCCCAGGGGGAACGAGCAGTACTTC
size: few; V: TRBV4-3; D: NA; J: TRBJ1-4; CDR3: CASSQDPGQANEKLFF; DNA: TGCGCCAGCAGCCAAGATCCCGGGCAAGCTAATGAAAAACTGTTTTTT
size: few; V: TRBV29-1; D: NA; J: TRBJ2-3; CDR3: CSVGALYTDTQYF; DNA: TGCAGCGTTGGCGCCTTATACACAGATACGCAGTATTTT
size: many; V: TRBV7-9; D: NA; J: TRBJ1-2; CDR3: CASSLGGGEHYGYTF; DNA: TGTGCCAGCAGCTTAGGCGGAGGGGAGCACTATGGCTACACCTTC
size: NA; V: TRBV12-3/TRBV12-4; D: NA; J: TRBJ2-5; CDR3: CASSQIRRGETQYF; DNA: TGTGCCAGCAGTCAGATACGAAGGGGAGAGACCCAGTACTTC
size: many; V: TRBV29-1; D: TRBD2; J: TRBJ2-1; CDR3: CSGSGLAAYNEQFF; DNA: TGCAGCGGTAGCGGACTAGCGGCTTACAATGAGCAGTTCTTC
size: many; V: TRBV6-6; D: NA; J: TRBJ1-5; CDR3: CASSYSGDQPQHF; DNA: TGTGCCAGCAGTTATTCTGGTGATCAGCCCCAGCATTTT
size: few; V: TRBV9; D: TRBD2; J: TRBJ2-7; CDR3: CASSVGGTSDYEQYF; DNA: TGTGCCAGCAGCGTAGGAGGGACTAGCGACTACGAGCAGTACTTC
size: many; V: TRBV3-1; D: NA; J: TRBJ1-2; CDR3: CASSRDRTNYGYTF; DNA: TGTGCCAGCAGCCGAGACAGGACTAACTATGGCTACACCTTC
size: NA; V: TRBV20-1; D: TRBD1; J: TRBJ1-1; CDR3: CSAINRDSYTEAFF; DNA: TGCAGTGCTATCAACCGGGACAGTTACACTGAAGCTTTCTTT
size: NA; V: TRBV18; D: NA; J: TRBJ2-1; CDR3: CASSPQGGLDQFF; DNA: TGTGCCAGCTCACCACAAGGCGGTCTGGATCAGTTCTTC
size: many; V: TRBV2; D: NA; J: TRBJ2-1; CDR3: CASSESTWLAAYNEQFF; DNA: TGTGCCAGCAGTGAAAGTACATGGTTAGCGGCCTACAATGAGCAGTTCTTC
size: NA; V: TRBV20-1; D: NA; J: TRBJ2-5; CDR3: CSARGGIQETQYF; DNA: TGCAGTGCTAGGGGAGGTATCCAAGAGACCCAGTACTTC
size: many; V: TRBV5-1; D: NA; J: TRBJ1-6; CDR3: CASCRAGTSPLHF; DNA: TGCGCCAGCTGTCGAGCAGGGACTTCACCCCTCCACTTT
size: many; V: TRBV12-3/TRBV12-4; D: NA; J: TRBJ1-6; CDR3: CASSLGLRFSRNSPLHF; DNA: TGTGCCAGCAGTTTAGGGTTACGGTTCAGTAGAAATTCACCCCTCCACTTT
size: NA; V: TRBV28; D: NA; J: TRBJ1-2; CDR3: CASSRDGTMANTF; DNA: TGTGCCAGCAGCCGGGACGGGACTATGGCTAACACCTTC
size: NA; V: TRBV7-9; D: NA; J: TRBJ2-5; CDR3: CASSIGPGSLQETQYF; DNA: TGTGCCAGCAGTATCGGCCCGGGGTCTTTACAAGAGACCCAGTACTTC
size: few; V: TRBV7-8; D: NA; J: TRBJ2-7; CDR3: CASSAWTDSYEQYF; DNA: TGTGCCAGCAGCGCCTGGACAGACTCCTACGAGCAGTACTTC
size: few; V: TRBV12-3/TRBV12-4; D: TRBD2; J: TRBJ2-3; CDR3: CASSPHSGTSGGSDTQYF; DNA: TGTGCCAGCAGTCCACACTCCGGGACTAGCGGGGGGTCAGATACGCAGTATTTT
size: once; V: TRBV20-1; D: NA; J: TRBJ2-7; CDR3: CSARDPVLMGYEQYF; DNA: TGCAGTGCTAGAGACCCTGTCCTAATGGGCTACGAGCAGTACTTC